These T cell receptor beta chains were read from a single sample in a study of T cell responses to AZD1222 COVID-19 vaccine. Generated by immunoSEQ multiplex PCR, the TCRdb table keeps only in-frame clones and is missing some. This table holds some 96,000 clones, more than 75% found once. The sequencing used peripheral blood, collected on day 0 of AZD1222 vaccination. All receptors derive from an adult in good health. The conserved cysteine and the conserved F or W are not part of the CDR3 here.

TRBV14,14,ASSLAAGTIYNEQF
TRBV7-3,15,ASSLTGGLSSYNEQF
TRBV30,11,AWKGYLNTEAF
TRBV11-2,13,ASSLEAGGFYEQY
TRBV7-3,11,ASSLGGPSEAF
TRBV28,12,ASSLFGTFDGYT
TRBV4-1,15,ASSYTRAAGGVDEQF
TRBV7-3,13,ASSLFGTSGYEQY
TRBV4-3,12,ASSHLDRERGYT
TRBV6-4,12,ASSRSREANEQF
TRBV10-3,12,AIRQGGNAGELF
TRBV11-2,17,ASSTQTSGRVFSYNEQF
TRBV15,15,ATSRKRPGATQETQY
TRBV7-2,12,ASSTRDGLGPLH
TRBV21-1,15,ASSKEGTGDSGNTIY
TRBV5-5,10,ASSGEGDEQY
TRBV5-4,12,ASSPGSGGTEAF
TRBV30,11,ASWTGGTDTQY
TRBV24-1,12,ATSDAGYNQPQH
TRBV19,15,ASSISPTGFENQPQH
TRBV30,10,AWSGPGTEAF
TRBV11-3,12,ASSSGQTNSPLH
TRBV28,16,ASSLLASGTPNTGELF
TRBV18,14,ASSQKLGNNLYEQY
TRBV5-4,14,ASSLGQGTMNTEAF
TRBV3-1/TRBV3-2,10,ASSGRVTEAF
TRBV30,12,AWSSGLSGNTIY
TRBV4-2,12,ASSHLQGEETQY
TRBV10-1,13,ASSESGGGHNEQF
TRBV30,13,AWSVGLQSRYGYT
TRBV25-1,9,ASSVSGVQF
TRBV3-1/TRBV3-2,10,ASSRQRETQY
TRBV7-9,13,ASSPLGIGNQPQH
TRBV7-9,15,ASSGESRVGSNEKLF
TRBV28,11,ASSPRSPEKLF
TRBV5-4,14,ASSGGQGNTKNIQY
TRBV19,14,ASKLAQTLMNTEAF
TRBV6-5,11,ASSPTGNTEAF
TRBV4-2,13,ASSHVVVMNTEAF
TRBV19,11,ASSQTGVRGYT
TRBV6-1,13,ASSEWLAGLETQY
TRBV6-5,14,ASSYRGTSGPIEQY
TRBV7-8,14,ASRDRDSKYQETQY
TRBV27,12,ASSFGGTEETQY
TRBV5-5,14,ASSYGQSEEDTEAF
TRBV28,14,ASSQQGTLSNQPQH